The TCR beta chain described here comes from a study of persistence of HIV-infected CD4 T cells (dated by TCRdb to the early 2020s). With regard to the full study: Participants had been on suppressive ART for a median of roughly eight years. Proviral sequencing was used to assess clonality among infected cells, whereas TCRbeta sequencing gauged the clonality of all cells within each sorted population. For the TCR cluster analysis across participants, eight or nine participants were included for CMV and about seven participants for Gag. Anti-CD3/anti-CD28 stimulation activated a higher proportion of cells, with a lower memory fraction, than antigen stimulation. CMV- and HIV-1 Gag-responding CD4+ T cells were isolated from ART-treated individuals so that antigen-driven clonal expansion of HIV-1-infected cells could be examined. Peripheral blood samples of up to roughly 200 mL were taken at multiple time points, with the exception of a couple of participants who underwent leukapheresis at a single time point.

With respect to this clone: Its antigen is unknown. Base qualities are not recorded, but no much larger clone differs from it by a single base.

Results the study describes overall, beyond this receptor: Within the same sorted populations, how oligoclonal the TCRs were correlated with how oligoclonal the proviruses were. Antigen-responding cells were enriched for degenerate expanded CDR3beta sequences, which suggests convergent selection of CD4+ responses to CMV and Gag. Significantly lower TCRbeta richness was observed in CMV- and Gag-responding cells than in anti-CD3/anti-CD28-responding cells, and higher oligoclonality was observed in CMV-responding cells than in CD3/CD28-stimulated and Gag-responding cells. Only a small number of individuals took part in the study, and only a limited range of antigens was tested. Bulk TCR analyses could not be restricted to the rare CMV-responding cells that actually carried HIV-1 proviruses.

The treatment or condition label, read with the paper, signifies: suppressive antiretroviral therapy. As a nonspecific positive control representing the CD4+ T cell repertoire, cells were stimulated with anti-CD3/anti-CD28 magnetic beads. Responding CD4+ T cells were sorted on the basis of upregulation of both CD40 ligand and CD69. HIV-1-infected adults in whom suppressive ART had been started during chronic infection were enrolled as participants. Participants had undetectable plasma HIV-1 RNA below 50 copies/mL for at least 4 years. To be included, participants needed a CD4+ T cell count above 400 cells/uL and a positive CMV serology. Before stimulation, PBMCs were isolated using density centrifugation and depleted of CD8+ T cells. For around 18 hours, CD8-depleted PBMCs were stimulated with anti-CD28/CD49d costimulation, a CD40-blocking antibody, and enfuvirtide, which was added to prevent new infections. Cell sorting was done on a Beckman Coulter MoFlo Legacy or XDP sorter, and dead cells were excluded with propidium iodide. Genomic DNA was extracted using the QIAamp DNA Mini Kit for samples with more than one million cells and using the Quick-DNA Microprep Kit for all other samples.

TCRbeta repertoires were sequenced from genomic DNA with the immunoSEQ hsTCRB assay version 4 in survey mode. For TCRbeta sequencing, genomic DNA was diluted to 9.5 to 10 ng/uL, with up to about 1 ug used per sample. The paper's data handling went like this. Analysis of the TCRbeta data was done in ImmunoSeq Analyzer 3.0, and diversity was computed on productive nucleotide rearrangements. Using the Immunarch R package, the improved Chao index served to estimate lower-bound TCR diversity and the Gini coefficient served to estimate clonality. Different nucleotide rearrangements encoding the same CDR3beta amino acid sequence were counted as distinct clonotypes. Differential abundance analysis identified TCRbeta sequences significantly enriched in antigen-responding cells relative to anti-CD3/anti-CD28-activated cells. TCRs were clustered by predicted peptide-MHC specificity with GLIPH2, both within individual participants and across merged participant data sets. The source is immuneACCESS, and TCRdb retained only in-frame sequences with V and J called. Part of the clones is not carried over; for the studies checked, unresolved V genes explain less than half of this, and the remainder is unexplained. V, J and clone size derive from that table, while D and trimming were established from the DNA sequence. The sample profile shows about 43,000 clones; roughly 90% of them were found once. The ten largest clones take up 0.95% to 1.1% of the sample.

The sequence was collected from an adult man with HIV who was CMV-seropositive. Sample: CD4+ T cells sorted from PBMCs after approximately 19-hour stimulation, taken from a patient who received antiretroviral therapy. The sample's cell subset or site, from its label and the paper: CD40L+CD69+ CD4 T cells responding to anti-CD3/anti-CD28 beads, representing the overall repertoire.

The DNA is as follows: TGTGCCAGCAGCCAAGAAAAGACTAGCGGGGGGGCCTGGAGCACAGATACGCAGTATTTT. Translated, it gives CASSQEKTSGGAWSTDTQYF. The rearranged segments are TRBV4-2 and TRBJ2-3, with TRBD2 identical over 14 junction bases. Inclusive of the bounding cysteine and phenylalanine, the CDR3 is 20 residues long. This entry keeps only the CDR3 DNA: 60 bases, framed from base 1. The germline V and J ends show losses of 0 bases and 0 bases respectively, and no gene match explains 8 bases of the junction. The germline V gene encodes CDR1 LGHNA and CDR2 YNFKEQ.